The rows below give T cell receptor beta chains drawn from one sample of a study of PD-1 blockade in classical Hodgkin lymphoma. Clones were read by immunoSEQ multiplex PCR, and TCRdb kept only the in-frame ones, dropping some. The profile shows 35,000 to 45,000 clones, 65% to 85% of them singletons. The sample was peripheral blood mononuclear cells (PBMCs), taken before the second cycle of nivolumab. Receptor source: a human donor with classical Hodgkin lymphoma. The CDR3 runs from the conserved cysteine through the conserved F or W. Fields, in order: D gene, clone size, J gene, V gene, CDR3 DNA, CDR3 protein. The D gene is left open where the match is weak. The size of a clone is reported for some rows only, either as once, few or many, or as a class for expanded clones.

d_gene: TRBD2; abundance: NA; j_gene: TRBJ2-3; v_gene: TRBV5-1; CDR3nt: TGCGCCAGCAGCGGGACTAGCGGTGGCGCAGATACGCAGTATTTT; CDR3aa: CASSGTSGGADTQYF
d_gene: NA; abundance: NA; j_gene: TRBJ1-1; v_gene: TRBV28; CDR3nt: TGTGCCAGCAGTTCCAGGGCGGGGCGCACTGAAGCTTTCTTT; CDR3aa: CASSSRAGRTEAFF
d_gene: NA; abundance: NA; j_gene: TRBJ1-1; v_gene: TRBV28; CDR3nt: TGTGCCAGCAGTTACGCGGGGGCAGCTTTCTTT; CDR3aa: CASSYAGAAFF
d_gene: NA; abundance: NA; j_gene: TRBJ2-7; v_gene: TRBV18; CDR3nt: TGTGCCAGCTCACCACTAGATCTGATTTCAGGACTACACATATCCTACGAGCAGTACTTC; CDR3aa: CASSPLDLISGLHISYEQYF
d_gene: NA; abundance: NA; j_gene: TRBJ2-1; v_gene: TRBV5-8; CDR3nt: TGTGCCAGCAGCACCGGGACAATCCCCTACAATGAGCAGTTCTTC; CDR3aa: CASSTGTIPYNEQFF
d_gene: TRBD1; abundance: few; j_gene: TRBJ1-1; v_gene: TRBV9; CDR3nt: TGTGCCAGCAGCGACCGACAGGGGGCTGAAGCTTTCTTT; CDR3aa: CASSDRQGAEAFF
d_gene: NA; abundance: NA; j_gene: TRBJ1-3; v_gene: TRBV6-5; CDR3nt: TGTGCCAGCAGTTACTCGGCGGGGGCTGGTGGAAACACCATATATTTT; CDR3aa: CASSYSAGAGGNTIYF
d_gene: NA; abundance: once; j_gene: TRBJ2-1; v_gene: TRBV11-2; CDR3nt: TGTGCCAGCAGCCCCGTTAGGGGGTTCGTATCGTGGAATGAGCAGTTCTTC; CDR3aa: CASSPVRGFVSWNEQFF
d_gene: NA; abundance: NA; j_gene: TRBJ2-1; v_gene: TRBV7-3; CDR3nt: TGTGCCAGCAGCTCGCCCGACAATGAGCAGTTCTTC; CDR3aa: CASSSPDNEQFF
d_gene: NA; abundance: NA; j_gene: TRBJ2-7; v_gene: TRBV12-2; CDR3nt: TGTGCAAGTCGCTTACCCCCTTCAGCGGCGGGCTCCTACGAGCAGTACTTC; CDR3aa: CASRLPPSAAGSYEQYF
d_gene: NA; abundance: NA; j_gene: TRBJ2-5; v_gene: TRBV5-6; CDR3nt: TGTGCCAGCAGCTTCAGTATGCGAGGGGAGACCCAGTACTTC; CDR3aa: CASSFSMRGETQYF
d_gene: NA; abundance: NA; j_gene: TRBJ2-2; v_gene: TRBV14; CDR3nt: TGTGCCAGCAGCCAAGATGCGGGGACCGGGGAGCTGTTTTTT; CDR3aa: CASSQDAGTGELFF
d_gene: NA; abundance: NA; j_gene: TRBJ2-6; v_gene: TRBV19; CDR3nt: TGTGCCAGTAGGGACAGCGAGACTGGGGCCAACGTCCTGACTTTC; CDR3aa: CASRDSETGANVLTF
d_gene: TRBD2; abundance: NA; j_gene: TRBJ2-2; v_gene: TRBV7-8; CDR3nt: TGTGCCAGCAGCCCGCGGGTGACTAGCGGGAGTGTTGCCGGGGAGCTGTTTTTT; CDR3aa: CASSPRVTSGSVAGELFF
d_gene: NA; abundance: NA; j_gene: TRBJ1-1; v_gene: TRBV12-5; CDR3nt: TGTGCTAGTGGTTTAATTCCCGGGGGCATTTTCTGGGAAGCTTTCTTT; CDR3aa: CASGLIPGGIFWEAFF
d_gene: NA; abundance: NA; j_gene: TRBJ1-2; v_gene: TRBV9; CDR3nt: TGTGCCAGCAGCGTAGCAGGAGTTAACATGGGGGGCTACACCTTC; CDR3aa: CASSVAGVNMGGYTF
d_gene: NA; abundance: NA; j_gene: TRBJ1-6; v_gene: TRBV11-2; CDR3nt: TGTGCCAGCAGTGAAGCCAATTCACCCCTCCACTTT; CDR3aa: CASSEANSPLHF
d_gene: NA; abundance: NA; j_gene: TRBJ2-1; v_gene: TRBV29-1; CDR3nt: TGCAGCGTTGAGCGTACTGGGAATGAGCAGTTCTTC; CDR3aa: CSVERTGNEQFF
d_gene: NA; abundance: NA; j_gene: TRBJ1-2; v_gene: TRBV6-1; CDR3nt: TGTGCCAGCAGTGAAGTAGGGGGTGGCTACACCTTC; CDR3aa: CASSEVGGGYTF
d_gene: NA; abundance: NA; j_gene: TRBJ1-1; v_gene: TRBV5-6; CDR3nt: TGTGCCAGCAGCTTGGCCGGACAGTTCTACGCTGAAGCTTTCTTT; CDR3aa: CASSLAGQFYAEAFF
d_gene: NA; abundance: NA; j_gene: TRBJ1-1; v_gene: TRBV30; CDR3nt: TGTGCCTGGAGTGTACTAGCGGGAGGGGCTTTCTTT; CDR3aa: CAWSVLAGGAFF
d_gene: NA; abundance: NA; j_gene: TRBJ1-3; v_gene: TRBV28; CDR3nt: TGTGCCAGCAGTCTCCCCCTGTCTTCCGTTTCCGGAAACACCATATATTTT; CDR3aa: CASSLPLSSVSGNTIYF
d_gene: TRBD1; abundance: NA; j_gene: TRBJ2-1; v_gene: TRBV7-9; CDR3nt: TGTGCCAGCAGCCTCCTGATAGGGGGCGGCTACAATGAGCAGTTCTTC; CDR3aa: CASSLLIGGGYNEQFF
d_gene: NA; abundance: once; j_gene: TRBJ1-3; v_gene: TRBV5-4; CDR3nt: TGTGCCAGCAGCCAGTACCCTCTCGAGACCTCTGGAAACACCATATATTTT; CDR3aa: CASSQYPLETSGNTIYF